A single sample gave rise to the 15 T cell receptor beta chains below, sequenced in a study of shared clonotypes between healthy human individuals. Sequenced by immunoSEQ multiplex PCR; TCRdb stores in-frame clones only, minus some. The sample holds 2 million to 2.5 million clones; over 85% are singletons and the top ten take more than 0.1%. What was sequenced was naive CD4+ T cells sorted from blood. Stated subset: CD45RA+ positively selected. The receptors stem from a man between 18 and 35 years old in good health.

V is TRBV30 and J is TRBJ1-3; D is undetermined. Germline loops: CDR1 GTSNPN, CDR2 SVGIG (reference sequence). V was shortened by 1 base and J by 0 bases, with 10 bases between the two germline ends. The CDR3 extends over 15 amino acids. CDR3: CAWSAQPVSGNTIYF. CDR3 sequence (DNA): TGTGCCTGGAGTGCCCAGCCAGTCTCTGGAAACACCATATATTTT.

This clone was counted once. The chain couples TRBV5-4 to TRBJ2-2; weak D call: TRBD2 (6 bases). V was shortened by 4 bases and J by 5 bases, with 6 bases between the two germline ends. Germline CDR1 reads SGHNT; CDR2 reads YYREEE (reference sequence). CDR3 length: 12 amino acids. CDR3 residues: CASSGGTGELFF. Written as DNA, the CDR3 is TGTGCCAGCAGCGGGGGGACCGGGGAGCTGTTTTTT. The whole variable domain, filled in from reference TRBV5-4 and TRBJ2-2, reads ETGVTQSPTHLIKTRGQQVTLRCSSQSGHNTVSWYQQALGQGPQFIFQYYREEENGRGNFPPRFSGLQFPNYSSELNVNALELDDSALYLCASSGGTGELFFGEGSRLTVL.

CDR3 residues: CASSLWIGTKGGNEQFF. CDR3 bases: TGTGCCAGCAGCTTATGGATCGGAACTAAGGGAGGGAATGAGCAGTTCTTC. This chain uses TRBV13 with TRBJ2-1; 7 bases line up with TRBD2. The junction had 14 bases not matched to a gene; V was cut back by 2 bases and J by 7 bases. The CDR3 totals 17 residues. Germline V CDR1 and CDR2: PRHDT, FYEKMQ (reference sequence).

J is TRBJ2-1 and V is TRBV6-1; D unclear. V lost 2 bases and J 6 bases, leaving 17 bases between the germline ends. Germline lookup yields CDR1 MNHNS and CDR2 SASEGT. The CDR3 covers 16 residues. The CDR3 sequence is CASSEMLHPLSNEQFF. The CDR3 coding sequence is TGTGCCAGCAGTGAAATGCTGCACCCTCTGTCCAATGAGCAGTTCTTC.

J is TRBJ2-5 and V is TRBV30; a possible D gene is TRBD2 (6 bases). CDR3 length: 16 residues. Germline loops: CDR1 GTSNPN, CDR2 SVGIG (reference sequence). Trimming removed 2 bases from V and 3 bases from J, with 19 bases in between. The CDR3 region has the DNA TGTGCCTGGAGTCCCTGGGGGGACCGTCTAAAAGAGACCCAGTACTTC. This encodes CAWSPWGDRLKETQYF.

This chain links TRBV5-1 with TRBJ1-6, with D unresolved. Trimming removed 6 bases from V and 6 bases from J, with 10 bases in between. There are 13 residues in the CDR3. Germline V gene lookup returns CDR1 SGHRS and CDR2 YFSETQ. The CDR3 DNA reads as TGCGCCAGCATGGGAAGTCCTAATTCACCCCTCCACTTT. Translating gives CASMGSPNSPLHF. The whole variable domain, remainder taken from reference TRBV5-1 and TRBJ1-6, is KAGVTQTPRYLIKTRGQQVTLSCSPISGHRSVSWYQQTPGQGLQFLFEYFSETQRNKGNFPGRFSGRQFSNSRSEMNVSTLELGDSALYLCASMGSPNSPLHFGNGTRLTVT.

The J gene is TRBJ2-1, the V gene TRBV30, with TRBD2 identical over 7 bases. The CDR3 consists of 15 residues. The trim removed 2 bases at V and 0 bases at J, leaving 4 bases unmatched. Germline values: CDR1 GTSNPN, CDR2 SVGIG (reference sequence). The CDR3 nucleotides are TGTGCCTGGAGTTTTGGCGGGAGCTCCTACAATGAGCAGTTCTTC. Amino acids: CAWSFGGSSYNEQFF.

The gene calls are TRBV5-6 and TRBJ1-1; TRBD1 is a possible D gene (5 bases). Germline values: CDR1 SGHDT, CDR2 YYEEEE. With 4 bases removed from V and 5 bases from J, the gap between germline ends came to 12 bases. This CDR3 is built from 13 residues. The DNA of the CDR3 is TGTGCCAGCAGCCCCCTGGGGGGAACTGAAGCTTTCTTT. Its protein product is CASSPLGGTEAFF.

This chain links TRBV5-6 with TRBJ2-7; D ambiguous. Germline V lookup: CDR1 SGHDT, CDR2 YYEEEE. This CDR3 spans 13 amino acids. V lost 4 bases, J lost 1 base, and 9 bases lay in between. DNA of the CDR3: TGTGCCAGCAGCCCTCGCGGATCCTACGAGCAGTACTTC. This codes for CASSPRGSYEQYF.

This chain links TRBV15 with TRBJ1-6, with a weak D call TRBD1 (6 bases). Germline V gene lookup returns CDR1 LNHNV and CDR2 YYDKDF (reference sequence). V lost 3 bases to trimming and J lost 0 bases, with 12 bases between them. This CDR3 is 17 amino acids long. CDR3 sequence (DNA): TGTGCCACCAGCAGTCGGACAGCAAGCTCCTATAATTCACCCCTCCACTTT. It encodes CATSSRTASSYNSPLHF.

The chain combines TRBV30 with TRBJ1-3; D not certain. Germline CDR1 and CDR2: GTSNPN and SVGIG (reference sequence). Trimming took 4 bases from V and 0 from J, leaving 10 bases between them. The CDR3 is 14 amino acids. CDR3 residues: CAWTGPRSGNTIYF. CDR3 nucleotides: TGTGCCTGGACAGGACCGCGCTCTGGAAACACCATATATTTT.

This chain links TRBV6-1 with TRBJ2-7, with D possibly matching TRBD2 (6 bases). Germline CDR1 is MNHNS and CDR2 is SASEGT. CDR3 length: 14 residues. V was pared by 7 bases and J by 3 bases, with 16 bases between. Here the CDR3 reads CASTYVAGNYEQYF. In DNA, the CDR3 is TGTGCCAGCACTTACGTCGCGGGGAACTACGAGCAGTACTTC.

The V gene is TRBV29-1, the J gene TRBJ2-5, with TRBD2 as a possible D gene (6 bases). CDR1 is SQVTM, CDR2 ANQGSEA, per germline. This CDR3 has 14 residues. Trimming stripped 0 bases from V and 4 bases from J, with 12 bases between. CDR3 residues: CSVEEGKAGETQYF. DNA of the CDR3: TGCAGCGTTGAAGAGGGTAAAGCGGGAGAGACCCAGTACTTC.

The chain combines TRBV2 with TRBJ1-1; D is perhaps TRBD1 (5 bases). CDR1 is SNHLY, CDR2 FYNNEI, per germline. V lost 6 bases and J lost 1, with 9 bases in between. CDR3 size: 13 residues. CDR3 nucleotides: TGTGCCAGCAGGGGGCGGACGAACACTGAAGCTTTCTTT. This gives the protein CASRGRTNTEAFF.

The chain couples TRBV6-1 to TRBJ2-1, with 14 positions matching TRBD2. Germline lookup yields CDR1 MNHNS and CDR2 SASEGT. This CDR3 is 14 amino acids long. The junction had 4 bases not matched to a gene; V was cut back by 6 bases and J by 9 bases. CDR3 DNA sequence: TGTGCCAGCAGGGCGGGACTAGCGGGGGTTGAGCAGTTCTTC. Its translation: CASRAGLAGVEQFF.